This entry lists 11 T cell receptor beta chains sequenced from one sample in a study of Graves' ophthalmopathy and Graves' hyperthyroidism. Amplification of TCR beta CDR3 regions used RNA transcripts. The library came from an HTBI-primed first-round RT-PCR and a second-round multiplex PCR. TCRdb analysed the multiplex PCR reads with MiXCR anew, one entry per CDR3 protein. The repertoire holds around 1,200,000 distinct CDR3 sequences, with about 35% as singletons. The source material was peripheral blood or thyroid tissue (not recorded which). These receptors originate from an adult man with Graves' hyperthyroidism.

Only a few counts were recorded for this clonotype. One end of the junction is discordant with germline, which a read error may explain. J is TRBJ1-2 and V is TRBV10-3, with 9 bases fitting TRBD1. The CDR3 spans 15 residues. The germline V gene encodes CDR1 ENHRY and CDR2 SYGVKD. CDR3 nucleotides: TGTGCCAGCAGTGACGGGGGACAGGGTATGAGGGGCTACACCTTC. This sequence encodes CASSDGGQGMRGYTF.

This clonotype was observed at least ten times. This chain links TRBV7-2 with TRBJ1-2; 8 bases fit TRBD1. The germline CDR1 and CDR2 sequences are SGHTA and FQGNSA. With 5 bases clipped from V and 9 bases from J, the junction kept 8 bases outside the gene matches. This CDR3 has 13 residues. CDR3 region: CASSGVTGGRYTF. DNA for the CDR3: TGTGCCAGCAGCGGCGTCACAGGGGGGCGCTACACCTTC.

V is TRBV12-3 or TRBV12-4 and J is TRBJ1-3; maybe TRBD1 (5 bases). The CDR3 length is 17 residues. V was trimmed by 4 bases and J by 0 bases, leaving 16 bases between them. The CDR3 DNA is TGTGCCAGCAGTTATATTCCGGGACTGAACTCTGGAAACACCATATATTTT. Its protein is CASSYIPGLNSGNTIYF.

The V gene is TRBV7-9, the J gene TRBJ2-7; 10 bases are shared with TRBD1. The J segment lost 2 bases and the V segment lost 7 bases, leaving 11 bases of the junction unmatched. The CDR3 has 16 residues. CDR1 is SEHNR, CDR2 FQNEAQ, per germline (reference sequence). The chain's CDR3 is CASTPTGTGVPYEQYF. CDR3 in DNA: TGTGCCAGCACCCCCACCGGGACAGGGGTCCCCTACGAGCAGTACTTC.

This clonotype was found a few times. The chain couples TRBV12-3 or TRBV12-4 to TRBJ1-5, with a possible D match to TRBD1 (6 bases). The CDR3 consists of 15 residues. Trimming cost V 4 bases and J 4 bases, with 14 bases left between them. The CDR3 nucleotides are TGTGCCAGCAGTTACGCCGGGACACTAAATCAGCCCCAGCATTTT. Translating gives CASSYAGTLNQPQHF.

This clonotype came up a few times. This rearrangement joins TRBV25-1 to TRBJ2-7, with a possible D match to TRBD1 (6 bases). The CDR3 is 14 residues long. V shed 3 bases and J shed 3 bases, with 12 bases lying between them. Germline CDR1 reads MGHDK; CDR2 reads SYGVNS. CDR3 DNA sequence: TGTGCCAGCAGTGACGGACAGATAAACTACGAGCAGTACTTC. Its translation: CASSDGQINYEQYF.

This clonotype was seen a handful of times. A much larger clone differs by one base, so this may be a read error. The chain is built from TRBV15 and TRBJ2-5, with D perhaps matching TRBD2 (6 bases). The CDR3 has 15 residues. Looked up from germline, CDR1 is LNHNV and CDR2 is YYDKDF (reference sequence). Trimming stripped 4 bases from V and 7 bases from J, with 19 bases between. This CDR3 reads CATSTRTIPRWTQYF. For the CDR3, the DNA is TGTGCCACCAGCACGCGGACTATTCCAAGATGGACCCAGTACTTC. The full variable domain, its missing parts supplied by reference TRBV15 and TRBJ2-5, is DAMVIQNPRYQVTQFGKPVTLSCSQTLNHNVMYWYQQKSSQAPKLLFHYYDKDFNNEADTPDNFQSRRPNTSFCFLDIRSPGLGDTAMYLCATSTRTIPRWTQYFGPGTRLLVL.

The DNA of the CDR3 is TGTGCCAGCAGCCGTCTAGCGGGAGGCGTCGACGAGCAGTACTTC. Translation gives CASSRLAGGVDEQYF. J is TRBJ2-7 and V is TRBV7-9, with TRBD2 matching 11 bases. V shed 5 bases and J 5 bases; nucleotides not matched to a gene: 8. The CDR3 contains 15 residues. Germline CDR1 is SEHNR and CDR2 is FQNEAQ (reference sequence). The complete variable domain, with remaining parts taken from reference TRBV7-9 and TRBJ2-7, reads DTGVSQNPRHKITKRGQNVTFRCDPISEHNRLYWYRQTLGQGPEFLTYFQNEAQLEKSRLLSDRFSAERPKGSFSTLEIQRTEQGDSAMYLCASSRLAGGVDEQYFGPGTRLTVT.

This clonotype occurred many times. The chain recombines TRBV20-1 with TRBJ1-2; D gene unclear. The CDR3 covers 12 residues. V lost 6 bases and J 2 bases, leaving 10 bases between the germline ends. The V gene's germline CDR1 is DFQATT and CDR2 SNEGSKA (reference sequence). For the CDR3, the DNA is TGCAGTGCAGAACAGAGCAACTATGGCTACACCTTC. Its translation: CSAEQSNYGYTF.

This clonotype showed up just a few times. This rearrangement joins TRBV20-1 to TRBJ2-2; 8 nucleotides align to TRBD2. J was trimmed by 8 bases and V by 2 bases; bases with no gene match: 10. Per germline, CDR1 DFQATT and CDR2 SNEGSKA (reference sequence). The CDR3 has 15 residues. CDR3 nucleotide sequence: TGCAGTGCTAGAACTAGCGGTGAAGTAGCTGGGGAGCTGTTTTTT. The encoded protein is CSARTSGEVAGELFF.

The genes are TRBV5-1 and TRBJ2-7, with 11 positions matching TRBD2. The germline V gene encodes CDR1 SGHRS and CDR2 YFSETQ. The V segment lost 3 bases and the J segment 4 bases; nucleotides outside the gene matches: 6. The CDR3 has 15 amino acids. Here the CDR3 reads CASSSPTSGVYEQYF. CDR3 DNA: TGCGCCAGCAGCTCACCGACTAGCGGGGTATACGAGCAGTACTTC.